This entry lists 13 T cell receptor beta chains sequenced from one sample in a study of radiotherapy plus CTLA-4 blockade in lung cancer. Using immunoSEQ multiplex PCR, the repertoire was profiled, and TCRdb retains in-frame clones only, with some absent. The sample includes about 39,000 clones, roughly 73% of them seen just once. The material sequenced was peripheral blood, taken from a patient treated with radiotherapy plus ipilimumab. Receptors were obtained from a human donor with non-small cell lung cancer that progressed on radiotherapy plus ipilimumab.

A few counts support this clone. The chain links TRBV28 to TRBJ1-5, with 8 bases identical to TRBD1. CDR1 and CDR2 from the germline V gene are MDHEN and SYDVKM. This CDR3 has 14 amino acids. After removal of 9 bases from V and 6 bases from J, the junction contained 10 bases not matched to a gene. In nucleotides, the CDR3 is TGTGCCAGTACCGTGGACAGGGCAACTCAGCCCCAGCATTTT. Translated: CASTVDRATQPQHF.

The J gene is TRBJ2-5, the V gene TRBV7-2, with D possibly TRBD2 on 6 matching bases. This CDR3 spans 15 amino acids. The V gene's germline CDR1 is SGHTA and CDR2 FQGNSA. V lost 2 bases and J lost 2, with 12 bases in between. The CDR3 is CASSLYVGGQETQYF. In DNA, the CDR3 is TGTGCCAGCAGCTTATACGTGGGGGGTCAAGAGACCCAGTACTTC.

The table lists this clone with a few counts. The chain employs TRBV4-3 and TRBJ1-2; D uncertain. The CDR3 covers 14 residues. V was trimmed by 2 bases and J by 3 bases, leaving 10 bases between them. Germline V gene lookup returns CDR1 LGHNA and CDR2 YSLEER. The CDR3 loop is CASSQRVAYYGYTF. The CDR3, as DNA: TGCGCCAGCAGCCAACGGGTCGCTTACTATGGCTACACCTTC.

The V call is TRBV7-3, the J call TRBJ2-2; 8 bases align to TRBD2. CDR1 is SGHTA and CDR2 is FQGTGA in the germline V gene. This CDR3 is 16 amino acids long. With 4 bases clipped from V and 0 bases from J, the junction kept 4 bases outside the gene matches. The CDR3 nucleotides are TGTGCCAGCAGCTCCGGGGGGGGGCCGAACACCGGGGAGCTGTTTTTT. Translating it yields CASSSGGGPNTGELFF.

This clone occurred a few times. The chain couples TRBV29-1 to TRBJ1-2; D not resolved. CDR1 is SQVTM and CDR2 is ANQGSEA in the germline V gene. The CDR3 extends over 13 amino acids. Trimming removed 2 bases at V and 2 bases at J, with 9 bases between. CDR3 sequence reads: CSVEPPENYGYTF. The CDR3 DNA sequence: TGCAGCGTTGAACCGCCGGAGAACTATGGCTACACCTTC.

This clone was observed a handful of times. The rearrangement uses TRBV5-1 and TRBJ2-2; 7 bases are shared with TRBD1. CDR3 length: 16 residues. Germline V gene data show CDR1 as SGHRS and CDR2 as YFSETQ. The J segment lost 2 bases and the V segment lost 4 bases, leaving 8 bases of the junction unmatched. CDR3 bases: TGCGCCAGCAGCGACAATACAGGGGTCAACACCGGGGAGCTGTTTTTT. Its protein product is CASSDNTGVNTGELFF.

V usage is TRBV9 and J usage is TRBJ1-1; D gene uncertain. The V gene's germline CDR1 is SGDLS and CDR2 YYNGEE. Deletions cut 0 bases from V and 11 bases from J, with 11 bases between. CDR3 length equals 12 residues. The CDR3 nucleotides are TGTGCCAGCAGCGTAGCGGACTCCCAGGCTTTCTTT. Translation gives CASSVADSQAFF.

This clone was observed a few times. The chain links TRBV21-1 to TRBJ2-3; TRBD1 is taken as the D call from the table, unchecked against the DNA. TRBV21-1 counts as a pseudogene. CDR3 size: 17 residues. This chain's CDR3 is CASSPRPTGFDTDTQYF. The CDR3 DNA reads TGTGCCAGCAGCCCTCGCCCGACAGGGTTCGACACAGATACGCAGTATTTT.

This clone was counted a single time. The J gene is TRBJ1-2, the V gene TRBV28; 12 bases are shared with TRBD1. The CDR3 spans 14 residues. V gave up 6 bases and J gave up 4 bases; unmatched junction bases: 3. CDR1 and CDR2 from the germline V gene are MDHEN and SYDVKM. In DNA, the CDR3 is TGTGCCAGCAGCACGGGACAGGGGGCCTATGGCTACACCTTC. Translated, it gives CASSTGQGAYGYTF.

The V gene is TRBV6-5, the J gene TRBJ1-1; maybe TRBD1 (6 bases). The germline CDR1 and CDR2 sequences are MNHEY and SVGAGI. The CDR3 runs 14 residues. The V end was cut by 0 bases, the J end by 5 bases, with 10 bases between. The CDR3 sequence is CASSYSTGWTEAFF. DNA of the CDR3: TGTGCCAGCAGTTACTCGACAGGCTGGACTGAAGCTTTCTTT.

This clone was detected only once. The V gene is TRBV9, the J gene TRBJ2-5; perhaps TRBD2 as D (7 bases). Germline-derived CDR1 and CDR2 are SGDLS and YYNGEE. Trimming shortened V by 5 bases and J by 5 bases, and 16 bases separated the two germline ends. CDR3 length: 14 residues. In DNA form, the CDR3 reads TGTGCCAGCAGTTCTCCGGGGGGCGGGGAGACCCAGTACTTC. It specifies CASSSPGGGETQYF.

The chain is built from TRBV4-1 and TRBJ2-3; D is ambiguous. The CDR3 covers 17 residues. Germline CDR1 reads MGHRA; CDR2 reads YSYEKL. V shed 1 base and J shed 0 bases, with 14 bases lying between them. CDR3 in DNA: TGCGCCAGCAGCCAAGGACTTACGATTAGAAGCACAGATACGCAGTATTTT. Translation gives CASSQGLTIRSTDTQYF.

CDR3 loop: CASSLEAFASGYTF. For the CDR3, the DNA is TGCGCCAGCAGCTTGGAAGCCTTTGCGTCTGGCTACACCTTC. The V call is TRBV5-1, the J call TRBJ1-2, with D unresolved. V lost 0 bases, J lost 7 bases, and 13 bases lay in between. The CDR3 contains 14 residues. Germline V gene data show CDR1 as SGHRS and CDR2 as YFSETQ.